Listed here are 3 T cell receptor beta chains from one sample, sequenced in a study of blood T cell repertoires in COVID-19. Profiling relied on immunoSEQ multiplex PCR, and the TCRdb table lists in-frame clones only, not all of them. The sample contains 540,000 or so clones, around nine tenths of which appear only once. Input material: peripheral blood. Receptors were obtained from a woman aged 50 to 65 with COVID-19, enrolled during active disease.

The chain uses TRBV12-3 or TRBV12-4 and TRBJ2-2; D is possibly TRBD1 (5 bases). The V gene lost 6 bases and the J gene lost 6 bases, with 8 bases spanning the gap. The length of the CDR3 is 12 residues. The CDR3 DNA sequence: TGTGCCAGCAGGTTGACAGCCGGGGAGCTGTTTTTT. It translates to CASRLTAGELFF.

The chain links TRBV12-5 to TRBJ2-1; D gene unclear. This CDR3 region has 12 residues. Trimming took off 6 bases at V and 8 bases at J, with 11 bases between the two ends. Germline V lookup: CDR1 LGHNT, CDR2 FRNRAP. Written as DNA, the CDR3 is TGTGCTAGTGGGGCCGACGCGGATGAGCAGTTCTTC. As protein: CASGADADEQFF.

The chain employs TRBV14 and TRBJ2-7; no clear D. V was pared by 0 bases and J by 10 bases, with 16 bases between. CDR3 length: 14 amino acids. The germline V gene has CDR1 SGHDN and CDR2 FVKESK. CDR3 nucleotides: TGTGCCAGCAGCCAAGAGGTCAAACCTTCGAGACAGTACTTC. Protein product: CASSQEVKPSRQYF.